The following is a T cell receptor beta chain sequence with its context. As yet, its antigen is unknown. Repertoires were generated with immunoSEQ multiplex PCR, while TCRdb's copy carries only in-frame clones and drops some. This sample carries 380,000 or so clones, around 88% of them seen once, and the ten largest clones take roughly 5%. This sample was taken from a study of Ad26.COV2.S vaccination and SARS-CoV-2 variants. On the study more broadly: The donor was enrolled in the Ad26.COV2.S arm of the COV1001 trial.

Germline V lookup: CDR1 SNHLY, CDR2 FYNNEI. The CDR3 loop spans 10 amino acids. Trimming stripped 8 bases from V and 4 bases from J, with 6 bases between. The treatment is: about 20 received Ad26.COV2.S at low or high dose, single or two shots; about 5 received placebo; per-sample allocation not given. Following the first vaccine or placebo injection, samples were taken on day 63. Study conclusions and caveats: People who got the vaccine had more spike-specific TCR breadth than people who got placebo. Responses of T cells in total may have been underestimated by the TCR breadth and depth analyses. Participants given vaccine showed non-spike TCR breadth similar to that of placebo recipients.

This TCR was sampled from a person aged 18-65 years who received the Ad26.COV2.S COVID-19 vaccine or a placebo. V gene TRBV2 combines with J gene TRBJ2-7, with D hard to call. The sequenced sample was peripheral blood, obtained in a trial of Ad26.COV2.S vaccine versus placebo. The CDR3 protein is CASRRYEQYF. DNA of the CDR3: TGTGCCAGCCGCCGTTACGAGCAGTACTTC.